Detailed here is one TCR beta chain. The antigen remains unidentified. Clones were sequenced by immunoSEQ multiplex PCR, and TCRdb holds only the in-frame ones, with some missing. This sample carries fewer than 100,000 clones, 65% to 85% of them seen once, and the ten largest clones take under 3%. The data originate from a study of PD-1 blockade in mismatch repair-deficient tumors. Study-level results: After pembrolizumab, tumor-resident clones rose rapidly, then generally contracted before radiologic responses.

Mismatch repair deficiency was confirmed in all patients, by PCR or immunohistochemistry. TCRs were sequenced from three patients responding to pembrolizumab. The length of the CDR3 is 13 residues. V was cut by 4 bases and J by 1 base, with 7 bases left in between. Germline V CDR1 and CDR2: SGHRS, YFSETQ. The rearrangement uses TRBV5-1 and TRBJ2-3; D not resolved. The TCR sequence derives from an adult with mismatch repair-deficient cancer. The sequencing used peripheral blood, collected 12 weeks after starting pembrolizumab. CDR3 DNA: TGCGCCAGCAGCGATCAGGGCACAGATACGCAGTATTTT. It encodes CASSDQGTDTQYF.